A selection of T cell receptor beta chains follows, all from one sample in a study of cytomegalovirus exposure and HLA in healthy donors. Libraries were prepared by immunoSEQ multiplex PCR; TCRdb keeps only in-frame clonotypes and omits some of them. Of approximately 180,000 clones in the sample, more than 75% were seen once. Source material: PBMCs. Receptors originate from a man between 18 and 35 years old in good health and CMV-seropositive. The CDR3 runs from the conserved cysteine through the conserved F or W. Fields, in order: D gene, CDR3 length, J gene, V gene, clone size, CDR3 protein, CDR3 DNA. D genes are given only for firm matches. A clone size is listed for some rows: how often the clone was seen (once, few, many), or a class if it is expanded.

.	11	TRBJ2-7	TRBV5-3	.	CARSPSYEQYF	TGTGCCAGAAGTCCATCCTACGAGCAGTACTTC
.	17	TRBJ1-6	TRBV7-9	.	CASSPPSRTVNNSPLHF	TGTGCCAGCAGCCCACCGTCCCGGACAGTTAATAATTCACCCCTCCACTTT
.	13	TRBJ2-3	TRBV7-9	.	CASNSAGADTQYF	TGTGCCAGCAATAGCGCCGGGGCAGATACGCAGTATTTT
.	14	TRBJ2-2	TRBV30	.	CAWSQGRATGELFF	TGTGCCTGGAGTCAGGGCAGGGCCACCGGGGAGCTGTTTTTT
TRBD2	14	TRBJ2-1	TRBV19	.	CATRSGGSYNEQFF	TGTGCCACCCGCTCGGGAGGCTCCTACAATGAGCAGTTCTTC
.	14	TRBJ2-2	TRBV10-3	.	CAARGTQNTGELFF	TGTGCCGCCCGCGGGACGCAGAACACCGGGGAGCTGTTTTTT
TRBD1	16	TRBJ1-4	TRBV2	.	CASLMGLQGVNEKLFF	TGTGCCAGCCTCATGGGCCTACAGGGGGTTAATGAAAAACTGTTTTTT
.	16	TRBJ1-4	TRBV7-6	.	CASSDTGGATNEKLFF	TGTGCCAGCAGCGACACGGGGGGGGCAACTAATGAAAAACTGTTTTTT
TRBD2	15	TRBJ2-7	TRBV28	.	CASSFGREGSYEQYF	TGTGCCAGCAGTTTTGGCAGGGAGGGATCCTACGAGCAGTACTTC
.	14	TRBJ2-3	TRBV5-1	.	CASSPQTSTDTQYF	TGCGCCAGCAGCCCTCAAACTAGCACAGATACGCAGTATTTT
TRBD2	15	TRBJ2-7	TRBV7-9	once	CASSLKREGLAEQYF	TGTGCCAGCAGCTTAAAACGGGAGGGTCTGGCCGAGCAGTACTTC
TRBD2	16	TRBJ2-7	TRBV6-6	.	CASSYSSAGGAYEQYF	TGTGCCAGCAGTTACTCGAGTGCGGGGGGCGCCTACGAGCAGTACTTC
TRBD1	15	TRBJ2-5	TRBV7-9	once	CASSSPGQGRETQYF	TGTGCCAGCAGCTCCCCGGGACAGGGCCGGGAGACCCAGTACTTC
.	15	TRBJ2-5	TRBV7-7	once	CASSRNLWSGETQYF	TGTGCTAGCAGCCGTAACCTCTGGAGTGGGGAGACCCAGTACTTC
TRBD2	18	TRBJ2-1	TRBV4-1	.	CASSQARSPSGSSYEQFF	TGCGCCAGCAGCCAAGCAAGGAGCCCTAGCGGGAGCTCGTATGAGCAGTTCTTC
.	13	TRBJ1-4	TRBV28	.	CASEDTANEKLFF	TGTGCCAGCGAGGACACCGCTAATGAAAAACTGTTTTTT
.	13	TRBJ1-2	TRBV19	.	CASSVSEAGGYTF	TGTGCCAGTAGTGTAAGCGAGGCCGGTGGCTACACCTTC
.	14	TRBJ2-7	TRBV7-6	.	CASSLGQGGYEQYF	TGTGCCAGCAGCTTAGGTCAGGGGGGATACGAGCAGTACTTC
TRBD1	14	TRBJ2-7	TRBV2	.	CASRPGTASYEQYF	TGTGCCAGCAGACCCGGGACAGCCTCCTACGAGCAGTACTTC
TRBD2	17	TRBJ2-3	TRBV10-3	.	CAISPRGTSGSADTQYF	TGTGCCATCAGTCCTCGGGGGACTAGCGGGAGTGCAGATACGCAGTATTTT
TRBD1	16	TRBJ2-7	TRBV7-9	.	CASSLRTGKNINEQYF	TGTGCCAGCAGCCTCAGGACAGGGAAAAATATAAACGAGCAGTACTTC
.	14	TRBJ1-5	TRBV28	.	CASSRDFSNQPQHF	TGTGCCAGCAGCCGGGACTTCTCCAATCAGCCCCAGCATTTT
TRBD1	13	TRBJ2-7	TRBV6-1	.	CASSERDSYEQYF	TGTGCCAGCAGTGAACGGGACAGCTACGAGCAGTACTTC
.	16	TRBJ2-2	TRBV6-4	.	CASSLEGTSGTGELFF	TGTGCCAGCAGTCTCGAGGGGACCAGCGGGACCGGGGAGCTGTTTTTT
TRBD2	17	TRBJ2-4	TRBV2	.	CASRATSGRARGNIQYF	TGTGCCAGCAGGGCGACTAGCGGGAGGGCGAGGGGGAACATTCAGTACTTC
TRBD1	14	TRBJ1-3	TRBV4-3	.	CASSRQGSGNTIYF	TGCGCCAGCAGCCGACAGGGTTCTGGAAACACCATATATTTT
.	12	TRBJ2-7	TRBV18	.	CASSPGTHEQYF	TGTGCCAGCTCACCCGGGACACACGAGCAGTACTTC
TRBD2	12	TRBJ2-7	TRBV28	.	CAGSGVRGEQYF	TGTGCCGGAAGCGGGGTACGGGGCGAGCAGTACTTC
.	15	TRBJ2-1	TRBV4-2	.	CASSQVGGGGNEQFF	TGTGCCAGCAGCCAAGTGGGGGGTGGGGGCAATGAGCAGTTCTTC
.	13	TRBJ1-2	TRBV2	.	CAKVGEANYGYTF	TGTGCCAAAGTGGGGGAGGCTAACTATGGCTACACCTTC
TRBD2	14	TRBJ2-1	TRBV5-4	.	CASSLAGGGVEQFF	TGTGCCAGCAGCTTGGCGGGAGGGGGTGTTGAGCAGTTCTTC
TRBD2	15	TRBJ2-1	TRBV18	.	CASSPPSSGYNEQFF	TGTGCCAGCTCACCACCTTCTAGCGGATACAATGAGCAGTTCTTC
TRBD2	13	TRBJ2-5	TRBV18	.	CASSLAGGETQYF	TGTGCCAGCTCACTAGCGGGAGGAGAGACCCAGTACTTC
.	11	TRBJ2-1	TRBV5-1	once	CASRRSNEQFF	TGCGCCAGCAGACGGAGCAATGAGCAGTTCTTC
.	13	TRBJ2-2	TRBV5-4	.	CASSLDGAGELFF	TGTGCCAGCAGCTTGGATGGAGCGGGGGAGCTGTTTTTT
TRBD2	13	TRBJ2-1	TRBV29-1	.	CSVPLSGNNEQFF	TGCAGCGTTCCTCTAAGCGGGAACAATGAGCAGTTCTTC
.	14	TRBJ2-5	TRBV6-5	.	CASSYPSRDGTQYF	TGTGCCAGCAGTTATCCCTCCCGCGATGGGACCCAGTACTTC
.	14	TRBJ2-1	TRBV6-5	once	CASSYGGLNNEQFF	TGTGCCAGCAGTTACGGGGGACTGAACAATGAGCAGTTCTTC
TRBD2	14	TRBJ2-3	TRBV2	.	CAGRTRGFTDTQYF	TGTGCCGGAAGGACTAGGGGCTTCACAGATACGCAGTATTTT
.	13	TRBJ1-6	TRBV7-2	.	CASRQGYNSPLHF	TGTGCCAGCAGACAGGGATATAATTCACCCCTCCACTTT
.	14	TRBJ2-7	TRBV7-8	.	CASSPAAGLYEQYF	TGTGCCAGCAGCCCAGCCGCAGGGCTCTACGAGCAGTACTTC
TRBD2	16	TRBJ2-5	TRBV18	.	CASSLTSGSRYETQYF	TGTGCCAGCTCACTGACTAGCGGGAGTAGGTATGAGACCCAGTACTTC
.	13	TRBJ1-5	TRBV5-8	once	CASSLWRNQPQHF	TGTGCCAGCAGCTTGTGGCGCAATCAGCCCCAGCATTTT
TRBD1	15	TRBJ1-5	TRBV5-8	.	CASSLFGQENQPQHF	TGTGCCAGCAGCTTGTTCGGACAGGAAAATCAGCCCCAGCATTTT
TRBD2	16	TRBJ2-3	TRBV13	.	CASSEGTSGSTDTQYF	TGTGCCAGCAGCGAGGGGACTAGCGGGAGTACAGATACGCAGTATTTT
.	14	TRBJ2-6	TRBV11-2	.	CASSLGHGANVLTF	TGTGCCAGCAGCTTAGGGCATGGCGCCAACGTCCTGACTTTC
.	12	TRBJ1-2	TRBV13	once	CASSLGNSGYTF	TGTGCCAGCAGCTTAGGCAATAGTGGCTACACCTTC
TRBD2	16	TRBJ2-7	TRBV5-4	.	CASSLRRGLGRYEQYF	TGTGCCAGCAGCTTGCGGCGGGGGTTGGGGCGCTACGAGCAGTACTTC
.	16	TRBJ2-3	TRBV7-6	.	CASSLEGPGGYDTQYF	TGTGCCAGCAGCCTAGAGGGCCCCGGGGGTTACGATACGCAGTATTTT
.	12	TRBJ1-5	TRBV12-5	.	CASGLPDQPQHF	TGTGCTAGTGGCCTCCCCGATCAGCCCCAGCATTTT